This entry is about one TCR beta chain. TCRdb keeps only in-frame clones here, not all; method: immunoSEQ multiplex PCR. The data contain under 95,000 clones, roughly 94% of them singletons. CDR1 SEHNR and CDR2 FQNEAQ come from the germline V gene (reference sequence). Trimming took 5 bases from V and 8 from J, leaving 7 bases between them. CDR3 length equals 11 residues. These data belong to a study of technical replicates of blood from several donors. The sequence was obtained from a human donor in good health. Sequenced: T cells isolated from PBMCs. The chain employs TRBV7-9 and TRBJ2-1; D not resolved. The CDR3 here is CASSLGHEQFF. DNA of the CDR3: TGTGCCAGCAGCCTAGGGCATGAGCAGTTCTTC.